The present TCR beta chain was sequenced within a study of T cell changes during pregnancy in multiple sclerosis. The CDR3 is made up of 15 amino acids. The V segment lost 6 bases and the J segment 0 bases; nucleotides outside the gene matches: 4. Germline lookup yields CDR1 SNHLY and CDR2 FYNNEI. Clones were sequenced by immunoSEQ multiplex PCR, and TCRdb holds only the in-frame ones, with some missing. The table lists 50,000 to 65,000 clones, approximately 91% of them singletons, with 1% to 1.5% in the top ten. This sequence originates from a female donor with multiple sclerosis, enrolled in a pregnancy study. This material consisted of peripheral blood, taken in the second trimester of pregnancy. The genes are TRBV2 and TRBJ2-5; 10 positions agree with TRBD2. The DNA for the CDR3 is TGTGCCAGCAGGGCCAGCGGGGGGGACCAAGAGACCCAGTACTTC. It yields the protein CASRASGGDQETQYF.